These T cell receptor beta chains were read from a single sample in a study of beta chain features in type 1 diabetes. Libraries were prepared by immunoSEQ multiplex PCR; TCRdb keeps only in-frame clonotypes and omits some of them. Altogether about 400,000 clones are present, around 12% being singletons, with the ten largest covering about 0.017%. The source material was naive CD4+ T cells from blood. These receptors were collected from a man between 18 and 29 years old in good health. CDR3s include the opening cysteine and the closing phenylalanine or tryptophan. D genes are given only for firm matches. Clone size is not always given. Where it is, it says once, few, many or a class for expanded clones.

>TRBD2|TRBV27|-|TRBJ2-1
CASSLWTSDEQFF
>TRBD2|TRBV28|few|TRBJ2-2
CASRRASGQNTGELFF
>TRBD1|TRBV27|few|TRBJ2-7
CASSLSRTGFNEQYF
>-|TRBV5-1|-|TRBJ2-2
CASSLGQGSNTGELFF
>TRBD2|TRBV5-1|few|TRBJ2-3
CASSFSGSEADTQYF
>-|TRBV6-5|-|TRBJ1-5
CASSLSWSSNQPQHF
>-|TRBV4-3|few|TRBJ2-3
CASSQESVRGNTDTQYF
>-|TRBV29-1|many|TRBJ2-2
CSVDKNTGELFF
>TRBD1|TRBV7-2|-|TRBJ1-5
CASSFRQGNNQPQHF
>TRBD1|TRBV7-9|few|TRBJ2-3
CASSLGTGVPDTQYF
>-|TRBV2|few|TRBJ2-3
CASNKDTQYF
>-|TRBV2|few|TRBJ1-1
CASSEQGLEAFF
>-|TRBV7-9|few|TRBJ2-5
CASSFGGAAQLEYF
>-|TRBV28|-|TRBJ2-7
CASSTHRFQYF
>-|TRBV29-1|-|TRBJ2-1
CSAEGIRGNEQFF
>-|TRBV5-1|-|TRBJ1-5
CASSLEGGNQPQHF
>TRBD1|TRBV9|few|TRBJ1-2
CASSAGQGLDYGYTF
>-|TRBV4-3|-|TRBJ1-2
CASSQERAGSGYTF
>TRBD1|TRBV6-5|-|TRBJ1-5
CASSWGQNQPQHF
>TRBD2|TRBV4-3|-|TRBJ2-7
CASSQDLRLAAYYEQYF
>-|TRBV7-2|-|TRBJ1-5
CASSLGADQPQHF
>-|TRBV5-4|-|TRBJ2-2
CASSLASGLNTGELFF
>TRBD2|TRBV9|few|TRBJ2-5
CASSPAGLAGGRQETQYF
>-|TRBV7-9|many|TRBJ2-2
CASSSGPFF
>-|TRBV19|few|TRBJ2-1
CASSIGGYSYNEQFF
>TRBD2|TRBV7-9|few|TRBJ2-2
CATTSGSFSTGELFF
>TRBD1|TRBV6-5|-|TRBJ2-7
CASSYSNRGSYEQYF
>-|TRBV12-5|few|TRBJ1-2
CASGLDRANYGYTF
>-|TRBV28|-|TRBJ1-1
CASSPGDNTEAFF
>TRBD1|TRBV5-6|few|TRBJ1-2
CASSSPTGGSGYTF
>TRBD1|TRBV6-5|few|TRBJ1-4
CASSYFRQGGKLFF
>-|TRBV10-3|-|TRBJ2-7
CAISGHSDTYEQYF
>-|TRBV7-2|few|TRBJ1-1
CASNWGGGATEAFF
>-|TRBV28|few|TRBJ1-1
CASSLGLQNTEAFF
>-|TRBV28|-|TRBJ2-5
CASSGPSGLETQYF
>TRBD2|TRBV7-8|-|TRBJ2-7
CASSSLTSGGHFLRYEQYF
>-|TRBV29-1|-|TRBJ2-3
CSVGGRSTDTQYF
>-|TRBV19|few|TRBJ1-1
CASTLTGNTEAFF
>TRBD2|TRBV5-4|once|TRBJ2-5
CASSLLRLAGEETQYF
>-|TRBV5-4|-|TRBJ2-3
CASSWSSAGDTQYF
>-|TRBV2|few|TRBJ2-5
CASSEAVQFTETQYF
>-|TRBV7-2|few|TRBJ2-5
CASSLGGNQETQYF
>TRBD1|TRBV30|-|TRBJ1-2
CAWGTGRVF
>TRBD2|TRBV5-4|-|TRBJ2-2
CASSSRGEGTRELFF
>-|TRBV2|-|TRBJ2-1
CASIELTLYNEQFF
>TRBD1|TRBV19|few|TRBJ1-3
CATPRTGSGNTIYF
>-|TRBV7-2|-|TRBJ1-2
CASSSYSDYGYTF